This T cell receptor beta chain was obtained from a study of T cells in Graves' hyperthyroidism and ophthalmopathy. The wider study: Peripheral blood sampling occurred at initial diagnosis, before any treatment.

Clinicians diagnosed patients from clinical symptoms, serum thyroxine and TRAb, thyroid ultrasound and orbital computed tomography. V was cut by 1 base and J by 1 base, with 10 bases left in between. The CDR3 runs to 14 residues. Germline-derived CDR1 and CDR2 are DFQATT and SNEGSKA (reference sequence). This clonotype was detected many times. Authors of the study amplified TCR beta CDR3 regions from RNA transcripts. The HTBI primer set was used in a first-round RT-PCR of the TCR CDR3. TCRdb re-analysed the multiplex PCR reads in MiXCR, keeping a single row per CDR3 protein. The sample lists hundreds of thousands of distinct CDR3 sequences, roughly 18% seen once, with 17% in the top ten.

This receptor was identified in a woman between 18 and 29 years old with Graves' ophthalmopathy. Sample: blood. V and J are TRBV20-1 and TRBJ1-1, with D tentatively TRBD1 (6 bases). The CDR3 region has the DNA TGCAGTGCTAGAGTAGGACAGTCGAACACTGAAGCTTTCTTT. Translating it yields CSARVGQSNTEAFF.